This T cell receptor beta chain was identified in a study of blood T cell repertoires in COVID-19. Study overall: Some COVID-19 samples were acute and others convalescent; all came from the United States, Italy and Spain.

Those enrolled, adults aged about 18 to 95 years, came from fewer than 25 US areas. Cohorts were based on clinical histories the participants reported. This clone was seen just once. The V and J ends lost 3 bases and 5 bases, in that order; junction bases with no gene match: 4. The V gene's germline CDR1 is LGHNA and CDR2 YNFKEQ. This CDR3 is 15 amino acids long. Per the study methods: Researchers report that nucleated cell counts were estimated from reference gene primer amplification. The assay was immunoSEQ multiplex PCR, and TCRdb's table has in-frame clones only and misses some. The D gene and trimming were derived from the DNA, and the V and J assignments and clone size from that table. The data contain 150,000 or so clones, roughly 87% of them singletons.

Sequencing was performed on PBMCs or T cells enriched from blood (not recorded which). V and J are TRBV4-2 and TRBJ1-5; 10 positions agree with TRBD1. The TCR originated in a woman aged 35 to 49 who had been exposed to COVID-19. The CDR3 DNA reads TGTGCCAGCAGCCACACCGGGACAGGGGATCAGCCCCAGCATTTT. Encoded protein: CASSHTGTGDQPQHF.